The clone carrying this T cell receptor (beta chain) was counted a few times. CDR1 and CDR2 (germline): GTSNPN, SVGIG (reference sequence). V lost 4 bases to trimming and J lost 1 base, with 14 bases between them. The CDR3 runs to 15 residues. The data were taken from a study of blood T cell repertoires in COVID-19. Across the study: The study drew acute and convalescent COVID-19 samples from the United States, Italy and Spain.

Assay used: immunoSEQ multiplex PCR; TCRdb lists only in-frame clones, some missing. The sample includes tens of thousands of clones, about 88% seen only once; the top ten take roughly 15%. The sequence was collected from a woman of 80 years or more with active or convalescent COVID-19. The sample was peripheral blood. The chain recombines TRBV30 with TRBJ1-3, with a possible D match to TRBD1 (5 bases). CDR3 coding DNA: TGTGCCTGGACCCCAGGGCTGCGTTCTGGAAACACCATATATTTT. It codes for CAWTPGLRSGNTIYF. Full variable domain (missing parts from reference TRBV30 and TRBJ1-3): SQTIHQWPATLVQPVGSPLSLECTVEGTSNPNLYWYRQAAGRGLQLLFYSVGIGQISSEVPQNLSASRPQDRQFILSSKKLLLSDSGFYLCAWTPGLRSGNTIYFGEGSWLTVV.